This TCR beta chain was sequenced in a study of neoadjuvant anti-PD-1 for oral cavity cancer. Profiled with immunoSEQ multiplex PCR; TCRdb holds only in-frame clones, not every one. The sample contains about 20,000 clones, around 76% of which appear only once. Trimming removed 1 base from V and 3 bases from J, with 15 bases in between. Looked up from germline, CDR1 is MNHNS and CDR2 is SASEGT. The CDR3 totals 16 residues. This receptor was identified in a person aged 35-80 years with oral cavity squamous cell carcinoma. This sample comprised PBMCs, obtained before nivolumab (anti-PD-1) treatment. The rearrangement uses TRBV6-1 and TRBJ2-5, with a possible D match to TRBD1 (5 bases). The CDR3 region is CASSEGSGKGKETQYF. In nucleotides, the CDR3 is TGTGCCAGCAGTGAAGGCTCAGGGAAGGGCAAAGAGACCCAGTACTTC.